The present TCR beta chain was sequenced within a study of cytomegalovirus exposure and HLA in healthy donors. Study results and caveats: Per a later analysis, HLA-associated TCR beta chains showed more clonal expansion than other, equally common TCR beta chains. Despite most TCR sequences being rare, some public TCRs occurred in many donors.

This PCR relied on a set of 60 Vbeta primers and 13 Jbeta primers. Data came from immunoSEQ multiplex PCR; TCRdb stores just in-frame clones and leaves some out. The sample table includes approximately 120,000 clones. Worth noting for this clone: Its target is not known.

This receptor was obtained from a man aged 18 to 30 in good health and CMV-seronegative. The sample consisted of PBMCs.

CDR3 in DNA: TGCGCCAGCAGCTTGGTTATGACAGAACTTAATTCACCCCTCCACTTT. Translated: CASSLVMTELNSPLHF. The V gene is TRBV5-1, the J gene TRBJ1-6, with D maybe TRBD1 (5 bases). Germline V gene data show CDR1 as SGHRS and CDR2 as YFSETQ. V was trimmed by 0 bases and J by 6 bases, leaving 13 bases between them. This CDR3 contains 16 residues.